The T cell receptor (beta chain) under discussion was sequenced for a study of cytomegalovirus exposure and HLA in healthy donors. Looked up from germline, CDR1 is SGHTS and CDR2 is YDEGEE. The CDR3 contains 14 residues. The ends were cut back, 6 bases at V and 8 bases at J, with 20 bases in the middle. General study points: Follow-up analysis seemed to connect common viral pathogens with several of the most significant clusters identified. The study carried out a later analysis of TCR beta sequences. It associated approximately 15,000 of them with specific HLA alleles at a false discovery rate of 0.05. Researchers left out some V segments, among them TRBV6-2 and TRBV6-3, as indistinguishable.

With regard to this clone: Its specificity is not known.

This PCR relied on a set of 60 Vbeta primers and 13 Jbeta primers. The assay was immunoSEQ multiplex PCR, and TCRdb's table has in-frame clones only and misses some. This table has 150,000 or so clones, roughly 82% appearing once. V gene TRBV5-8 combines with J gene TRBJ1-2; tentatively, D is TRBD1 (6 bases). The sample taken for sequencing was PBMCs. The sequence was obtained from a man aged 45-60 years in good health and CMV-seropositive. CDR3 sequence reads: CASIRQQGMSGYTF. The CDR3 DNA is TGTGCCAGCATCCGACAACAGGGAATGAGCGGCTACACCTTC.